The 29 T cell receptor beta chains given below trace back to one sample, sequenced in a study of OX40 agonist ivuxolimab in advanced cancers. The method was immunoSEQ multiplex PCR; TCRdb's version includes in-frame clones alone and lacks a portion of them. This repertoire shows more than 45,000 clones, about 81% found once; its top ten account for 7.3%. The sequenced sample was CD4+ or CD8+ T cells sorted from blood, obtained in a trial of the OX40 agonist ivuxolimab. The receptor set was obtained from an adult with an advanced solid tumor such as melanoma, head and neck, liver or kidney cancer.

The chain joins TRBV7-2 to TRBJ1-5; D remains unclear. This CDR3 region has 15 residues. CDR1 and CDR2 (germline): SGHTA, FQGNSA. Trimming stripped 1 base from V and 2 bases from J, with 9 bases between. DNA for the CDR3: TGTGCCAGCAGCTTAGTCCGGGGAGGCAATCAGCCCCAGCATTTT. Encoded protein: CASSLVRGGNQPQHF.

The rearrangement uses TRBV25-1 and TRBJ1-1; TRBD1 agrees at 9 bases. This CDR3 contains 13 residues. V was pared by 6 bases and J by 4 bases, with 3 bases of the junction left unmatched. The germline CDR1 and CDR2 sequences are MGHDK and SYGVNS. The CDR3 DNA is TGTGCCAGCAGACAGACAGGGGGCACTGAAGCTTTCTTT. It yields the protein CASRQTGGTEAFF.

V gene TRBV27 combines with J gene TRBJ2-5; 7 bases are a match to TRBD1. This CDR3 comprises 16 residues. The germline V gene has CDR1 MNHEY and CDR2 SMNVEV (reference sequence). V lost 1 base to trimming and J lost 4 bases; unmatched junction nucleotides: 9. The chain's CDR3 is CASSLWGSTGIETQYF. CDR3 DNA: TGTGCCAGCAGTTTATGGGGGTCGACAGGGATAGAGACCCAGTACTTC.

CDR3: CASVGSRGDYEQYF. The CDR3, as DNA: TGTGCCAGTGTAGGGTCTAGGGGCGACTACGAGCAGTACTTC. The V gene is TRBV2, the J gene TRBJ2-5, with a tentative D call TRBD1 (5 bases). TRBJ2-7 matches the DNA end more closely, so the J call is doubtful. This CDR3 comprises 14 residues. Per the germline V gene, CDR1 is SNHLY and CDR2 is FYNNEI.

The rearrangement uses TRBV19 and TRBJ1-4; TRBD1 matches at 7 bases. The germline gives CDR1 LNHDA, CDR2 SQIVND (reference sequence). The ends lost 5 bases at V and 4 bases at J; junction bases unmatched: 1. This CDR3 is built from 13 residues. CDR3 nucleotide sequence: TGTGCCAGTAGTGACAGGGTTAATGAAAAACTGTTTTTT. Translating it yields CASSDRVNEKLFF.

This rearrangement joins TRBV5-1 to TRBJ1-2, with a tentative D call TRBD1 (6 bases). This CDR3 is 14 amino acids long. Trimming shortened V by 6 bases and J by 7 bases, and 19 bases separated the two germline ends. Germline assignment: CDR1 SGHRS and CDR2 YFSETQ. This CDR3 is CASNRERGEGGYTF. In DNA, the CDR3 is TGCGCCAGCAACAGGGAACGCGGCGAGGGTGGCTACACCTTC. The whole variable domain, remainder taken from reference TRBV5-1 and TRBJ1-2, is KAGVTQTPRYLIKTRGQQVTLSCSPISGHRSVSWYQQTPGQGLQFLFEYFSETQRNKGNFPGRFSGRQFSNSRSEMNVSTLELGDSALYLCASNRERGEGGYTFGSGTRLTVV.

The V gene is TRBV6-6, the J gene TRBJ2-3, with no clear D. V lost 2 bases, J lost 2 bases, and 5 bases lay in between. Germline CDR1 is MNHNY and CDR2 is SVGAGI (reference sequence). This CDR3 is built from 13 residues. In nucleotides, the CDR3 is TGTGCCAGCAGTTACGTTGACACAGATACGCAGTATTTT. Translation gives CASSYVDTDTQYF.

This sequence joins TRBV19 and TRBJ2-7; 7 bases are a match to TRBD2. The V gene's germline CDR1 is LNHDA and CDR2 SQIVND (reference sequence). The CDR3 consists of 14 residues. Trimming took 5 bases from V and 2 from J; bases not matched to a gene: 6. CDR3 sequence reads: CASSRSSGAYEQYF. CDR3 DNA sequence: TGTGCCAGTAGTCGGTCTAGCGGAGCCTACGAGCAGTACTTC.

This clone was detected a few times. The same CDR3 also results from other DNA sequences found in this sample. Here the CDR3 reads CAWSVEGGTEAFF. As DNA, the CDR3 is TGTGCCTGGAGTGTGGAGGGGGGGACTGAAGCTTTCTTT. The chain couples TRBV30 to TRBJ1-1; D possibly corresponds to TRBD1 (6 bases). Germline V gene lookup returns CDR1 GTSNPN and CDR2 SVGIG (reference sequence). Trimming took off 0 bases at V and 5 bases at J, with 10 bases between the two ends. There are 13 residues in the CDR3.

For the CDR3, the DNA is TGTGCCAGTAGTATCCAGGGGAGCGGGGGGCAGCCCCAGCATTTT. It codes for CASSIQGSGGQPQHF. V usage is TRBV19 and J usage is TRBJ1-5; perhaps TRBD1 as D (6 bases). Per the germline V gene, CDR1 is LNHDA and CDR2 is SQIVND (reference sequence). Trimming left V 3 bases short and J 7 bases short, with 16 bases between. The CDR3 sequence is 15 residues long.

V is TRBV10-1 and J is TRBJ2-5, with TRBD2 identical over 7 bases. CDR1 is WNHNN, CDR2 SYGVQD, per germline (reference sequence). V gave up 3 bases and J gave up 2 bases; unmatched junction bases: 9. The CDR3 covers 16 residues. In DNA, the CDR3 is TGCGCCAGCAGTGAAAGGACTAGTGGCCCACAAGAGACCCAGTACTTC. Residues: CASSERTSGPQETQYF.

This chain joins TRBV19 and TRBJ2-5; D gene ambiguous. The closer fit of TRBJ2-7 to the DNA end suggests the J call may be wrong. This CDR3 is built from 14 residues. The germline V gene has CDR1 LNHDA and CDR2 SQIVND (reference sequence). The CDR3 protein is CATLGQQPPYEQYF. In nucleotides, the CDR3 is TGTGCCACCCTAGGGCAGCAACCTCCCTACGAGCAGTACTTC.

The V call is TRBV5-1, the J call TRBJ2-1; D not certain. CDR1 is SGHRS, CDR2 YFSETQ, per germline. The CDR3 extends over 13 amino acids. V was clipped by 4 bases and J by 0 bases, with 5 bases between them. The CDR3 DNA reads TGCGCCAGCAGCCCGCCCTCCTACAATGAGCAGTTCTTC. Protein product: CASSPPSYNEQFF.

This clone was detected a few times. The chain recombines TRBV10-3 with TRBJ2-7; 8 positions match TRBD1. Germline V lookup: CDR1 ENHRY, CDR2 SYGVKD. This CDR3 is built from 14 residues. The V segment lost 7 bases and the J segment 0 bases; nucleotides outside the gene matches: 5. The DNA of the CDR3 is TGTGCCATCAACGGACAGGGATCCTCCTACGAGCAGTACTTC. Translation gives CAINGQGSSYEQYF.

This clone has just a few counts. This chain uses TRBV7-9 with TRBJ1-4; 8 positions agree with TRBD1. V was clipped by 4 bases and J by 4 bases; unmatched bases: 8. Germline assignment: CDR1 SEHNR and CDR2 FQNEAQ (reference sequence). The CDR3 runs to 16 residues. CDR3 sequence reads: CASSSLGQGINEKLFF. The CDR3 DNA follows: TGTGCCAGCAGCTCCCTCGGACAGGGCATTAATGAAAAACTGTTTTTT.

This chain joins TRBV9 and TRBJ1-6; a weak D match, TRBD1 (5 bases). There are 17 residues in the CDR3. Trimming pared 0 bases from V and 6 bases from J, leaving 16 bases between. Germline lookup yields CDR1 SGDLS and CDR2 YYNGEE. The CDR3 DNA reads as TGTGCCAGCAGCGTAGATTCTTCATTTGGGGGTAATTCACCCCTCCACTTT. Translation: CASSVDSSFGGNSPLHF.

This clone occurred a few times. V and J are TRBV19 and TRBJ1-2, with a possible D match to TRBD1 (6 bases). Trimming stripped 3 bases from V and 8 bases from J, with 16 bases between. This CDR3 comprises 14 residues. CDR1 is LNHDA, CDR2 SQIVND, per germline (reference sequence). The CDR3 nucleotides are TGTGCCAGTAGTATCGGGGGGCTCCGGGGAGGCTACACCTTC. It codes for CASSIGGLRGGYTF.

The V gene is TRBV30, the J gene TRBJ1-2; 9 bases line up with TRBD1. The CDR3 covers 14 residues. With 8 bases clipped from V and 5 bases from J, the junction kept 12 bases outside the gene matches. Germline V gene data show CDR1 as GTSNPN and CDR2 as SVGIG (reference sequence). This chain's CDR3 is CARDDGTGRYGYTF. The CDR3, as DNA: TGTGCCCGGGATGACGGGACAGGGAGGTATGGCTACACCTTC.

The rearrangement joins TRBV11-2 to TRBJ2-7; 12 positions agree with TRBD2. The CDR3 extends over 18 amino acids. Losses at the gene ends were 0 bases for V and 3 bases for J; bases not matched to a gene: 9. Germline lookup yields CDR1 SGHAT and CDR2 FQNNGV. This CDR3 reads CASSLDQGLAGRYYEQYF. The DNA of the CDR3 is TGTGCCAGCAGCTTAGATCAAGGACTAGCGGGAAGGTACTACGAGCAGTACTTC. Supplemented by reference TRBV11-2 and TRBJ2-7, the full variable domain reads EAGVAQSPRYKIIEKRQSVAFWCNPISGHATLYWYQQILGQGPKLLIQFQNNGVVDDSQLPKDRFSAERLKGVDSTLKIQPAKLEDSAVYLCASSLDQGLAGRYYEQYFGPGTRLTVT.

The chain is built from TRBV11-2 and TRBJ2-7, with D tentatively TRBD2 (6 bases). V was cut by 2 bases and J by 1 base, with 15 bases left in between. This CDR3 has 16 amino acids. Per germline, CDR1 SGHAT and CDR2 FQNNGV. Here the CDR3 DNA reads TGTGCCAGCAGCTTAAGAGGCGGGGTCCCTTCCTACGAGCAGTACTTC. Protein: CASSLRGGVPSYEQYF.

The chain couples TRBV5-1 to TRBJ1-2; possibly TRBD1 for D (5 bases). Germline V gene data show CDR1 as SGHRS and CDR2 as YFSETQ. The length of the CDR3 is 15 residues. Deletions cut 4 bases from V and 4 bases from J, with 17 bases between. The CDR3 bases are TGCGCCAGCAGCCCCAGGGCAGATGAGGGCTATGGCTACACCTTC. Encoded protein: CASSPRADEGYGYTF.

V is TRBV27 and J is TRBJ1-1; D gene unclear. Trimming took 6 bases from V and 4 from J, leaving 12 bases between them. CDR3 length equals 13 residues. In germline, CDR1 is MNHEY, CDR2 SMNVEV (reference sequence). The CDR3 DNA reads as TGTGCCAGCAGCTTTGGTTGGGGCACTGAAGCTTTCTTT. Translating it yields CASSFGWGTEAFF.

The CDR3 sequence is CASSVAGRGDTQYF. The CDR3 DNA reads TGTGCCAGCAGTGTGGCGGGGCGGGGAGATACGCAGTATTTT. This rearrangement joins TRBV27 to TRBJ2-3; D perhaps matches TRBD2 (6 bases). The CDR3 is 14 residues long. Trimming stripped 5 bases from V and 5 bases from J, with 14 bases between. Germline V gene lookup returns CDR1 MNHEY and CDR2 SMNVEV (reference sequence).

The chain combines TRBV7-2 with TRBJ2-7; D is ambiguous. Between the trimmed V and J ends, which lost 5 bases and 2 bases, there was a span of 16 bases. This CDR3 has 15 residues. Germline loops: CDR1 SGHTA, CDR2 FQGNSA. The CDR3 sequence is CASSISPGSPYEQYF. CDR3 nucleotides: TGTGCCAGCAGCATCAGTCCTGGTAGCCCCTACGAGCAGTACTTC.

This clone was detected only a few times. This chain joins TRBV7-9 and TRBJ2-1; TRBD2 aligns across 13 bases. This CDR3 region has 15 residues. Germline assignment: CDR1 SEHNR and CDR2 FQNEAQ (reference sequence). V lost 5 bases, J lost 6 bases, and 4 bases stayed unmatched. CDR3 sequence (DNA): TGTGCCAGCAGCACACTAGCGGGAGGGCCCAATGAGCAGTTCTTC. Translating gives CASSTLAGGPNEQFF.

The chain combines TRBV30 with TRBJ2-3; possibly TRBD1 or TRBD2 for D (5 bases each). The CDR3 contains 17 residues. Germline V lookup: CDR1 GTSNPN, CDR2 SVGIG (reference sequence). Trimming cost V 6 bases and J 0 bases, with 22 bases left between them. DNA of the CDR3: TGTGCCTGTCAAGGGAGACGGCGGACACCTAGCACAGATACGCAGTATTTT. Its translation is CACQGRRRTPSTDTQYF.

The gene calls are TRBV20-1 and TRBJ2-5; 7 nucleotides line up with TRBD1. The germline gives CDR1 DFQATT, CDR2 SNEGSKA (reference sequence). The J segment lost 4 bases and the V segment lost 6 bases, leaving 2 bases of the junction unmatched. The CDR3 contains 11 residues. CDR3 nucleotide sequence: TGCAGTGCGAGACAGGGAGAGACCCAGTACTTC. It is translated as CSARQGETQYF.

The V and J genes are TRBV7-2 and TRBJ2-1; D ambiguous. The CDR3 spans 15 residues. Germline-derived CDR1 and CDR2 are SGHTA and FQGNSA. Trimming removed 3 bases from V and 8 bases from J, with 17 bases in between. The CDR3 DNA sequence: TGTGCCAGCAGCTTTTTGGCTTCTGGGTTCGATGAGCAGTTCTTC. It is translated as CASSFLASGFDEQFF.

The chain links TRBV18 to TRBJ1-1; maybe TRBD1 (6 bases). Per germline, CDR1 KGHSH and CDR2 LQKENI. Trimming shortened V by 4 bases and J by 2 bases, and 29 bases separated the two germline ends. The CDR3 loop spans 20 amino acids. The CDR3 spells CASSRRGTGVSGGQNTEAFF. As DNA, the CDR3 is TGTGCCAGCTCACGTCGAGGGACGGGAGTTTCGGGGGGCCAAAACACTGAAGCTTTCTTT.